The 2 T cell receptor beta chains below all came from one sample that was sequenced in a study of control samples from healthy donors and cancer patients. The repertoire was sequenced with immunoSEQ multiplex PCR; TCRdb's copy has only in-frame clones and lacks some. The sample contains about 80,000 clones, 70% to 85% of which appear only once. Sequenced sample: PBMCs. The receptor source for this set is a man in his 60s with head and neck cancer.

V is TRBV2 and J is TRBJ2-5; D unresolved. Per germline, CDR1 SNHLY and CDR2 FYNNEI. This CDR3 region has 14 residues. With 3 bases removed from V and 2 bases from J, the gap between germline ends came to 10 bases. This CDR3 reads CASSDGRMQETQYF. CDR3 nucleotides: TGTGCCAGCAGTGATGGACGGATGCAAGAGACCCAGTACTTC.

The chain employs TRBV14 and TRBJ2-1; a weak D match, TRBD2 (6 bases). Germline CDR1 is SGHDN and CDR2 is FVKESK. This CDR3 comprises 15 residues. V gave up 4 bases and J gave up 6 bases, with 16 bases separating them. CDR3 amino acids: CASSRRATEGNEQFF. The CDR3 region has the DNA TGTGCCAGCAGCCGGAGGGCGACAGAGGGCAATGAGCAGTTCTTC. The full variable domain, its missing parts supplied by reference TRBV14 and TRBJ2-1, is EAGVTQFPSHSVIEKGQTVTLRCDPISGHDNLYWYRRVMGKEIKFLLHFVKESKQDESGMPNNRFLAERTGGTYSTLKVQPAELEDSGVYFCASSRRATEGNEQFFGPGTRLTVL.